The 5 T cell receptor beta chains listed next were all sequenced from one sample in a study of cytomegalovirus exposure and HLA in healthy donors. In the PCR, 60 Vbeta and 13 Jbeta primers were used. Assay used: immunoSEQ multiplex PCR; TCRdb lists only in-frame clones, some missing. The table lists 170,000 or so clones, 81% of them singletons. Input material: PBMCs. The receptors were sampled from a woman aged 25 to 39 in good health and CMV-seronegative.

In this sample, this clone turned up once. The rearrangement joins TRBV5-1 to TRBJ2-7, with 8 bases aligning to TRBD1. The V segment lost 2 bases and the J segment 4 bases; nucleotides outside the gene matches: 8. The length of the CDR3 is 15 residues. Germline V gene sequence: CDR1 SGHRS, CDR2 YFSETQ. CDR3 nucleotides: TGCGCCAGCAGCTTTGGGCAGGGGGCAGGGTACGAGCAGTACTTC. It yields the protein CASSFGQGAGYEQYF.

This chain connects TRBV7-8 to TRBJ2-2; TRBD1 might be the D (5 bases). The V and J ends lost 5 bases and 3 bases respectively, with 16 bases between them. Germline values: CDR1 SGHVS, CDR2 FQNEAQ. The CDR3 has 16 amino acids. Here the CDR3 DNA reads TGTGCCAGCAGCCCGACAGTAGCAAGAGACACCGGGGAGCTGTTTTTT. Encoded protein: CASSPTVARDTGELFF. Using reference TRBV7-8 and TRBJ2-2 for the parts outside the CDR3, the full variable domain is GAGVSQSPRYKVAKRGQDVALRCDPISGHVSLFWYQQALGQGPEFLTYFQNEAQLDKSGLPSDRFFAERPEGSVSTLKIQRTQQEDSAVYLCASSPTVARDTGELFFGEGSRLTVL.

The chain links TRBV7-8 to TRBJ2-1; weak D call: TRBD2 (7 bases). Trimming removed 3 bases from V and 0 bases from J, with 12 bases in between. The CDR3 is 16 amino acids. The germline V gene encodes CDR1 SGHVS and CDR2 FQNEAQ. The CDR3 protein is CASSFGGGFSYNEQFF. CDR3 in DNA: TGTGCCAGCAGCTTTGGGGGGGGCTTCTCCTACAATGAGCAGTTCTTC.

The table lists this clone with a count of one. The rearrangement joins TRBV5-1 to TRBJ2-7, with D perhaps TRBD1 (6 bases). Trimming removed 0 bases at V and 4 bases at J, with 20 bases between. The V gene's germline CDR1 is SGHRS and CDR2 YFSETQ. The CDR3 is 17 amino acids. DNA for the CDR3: TGCGCCAGCAGCTTGGGGCGGCCTCCGGGACAAAGATACGAGCAGTACTTC. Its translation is CASSLGRPPGQRYEQYF.

Written as DNA, the CDR3 is TGTGCCAGCAGCTTAAGCCCCGGGGGGGGTAACAATCAGCCCCAGCATTTT. As protein: CASSLSPGGGNNQPQHF. The V call is TRBV7-9, the J call TRBJ1-5, with D possibly being TRBD1 (5 bases). Germline CDR1 is SEHNR and CDR2 is FQNEAQ (reference sequence). Trimming took off 2 bases at V and 3 bases at J, with 17 bases between the two ends. There are 17 residues in the CDR3.